These T cell receptor beta chains were read from a single sample in a study of blood T cell repertoires in COVID-19. Assay: immunoSEQ multiplex PCR; the TCRdb copy retains only in-frame clones and omits some. Here the sample spans some 300,000 clones, 85% being singletons. The specimen sequenced was peripheral blood. These receptors were obtained from a woman between 45 and 65 years old with active or convalescent COVID-19. The CDR3 runs from the conserved cysteine through the conserved F or W. The D gene is left open where the match is weak. Not all rows give a size; the values are once, few, many and, for expanded clones, a class.

v_call	j_call	clone_size	d_call	cdr3_nt	cdr3_aa
TRBV5-6	TRBJ2-3	NA	TRBD2	TGTGCCAGCAATGGGGCTAGCGGGAGATTCGATACGCAGTATTTT	CASNGASGRFDTQYF
TRBV7-9	TRBJ1-4	NA	TRBD1	TGTGCCAGCAGAAGTGGGACAGGGGAAAATGAAAAACTGTTTTTT	CASRSGTGENEKLFF
TRBV5-6	TRBJ2-5	NA	NA	TGTGCCAGCACCCCGCCCCCCTCCAGGAACGAAGAGACCCAGTACTTC	CASTPPPSRNEETQYF
TRBV28	TRBJ2-3	once	NA	TGTGCCAGCAGTCCCTACAGTAACACAGATACGCAGTATTTT	CASSPYSNTDTQYF
TRBV5-1	TRBJ2-7	NA	TRBD2	TGCGCCAGCAGCTGGGAGGGACTGGGGGCCTACGAGCAGTACTTC	CASSWEGLGAYEQYF
TRBV29-1	TRBJ1-2	NA	TRBD1	TGCAGCGTTGACCAGACAGGGGGCATCGGGTTGGGTGGCTACACCTTC	CSVDQTGGIGLGGYTF
TRBV28	TRBJ1-5	NA	TRBD1	TGTGCCAGCAGGCCACAGGGGGCTGGTAATCAGCCCCAGCATTTT	CASRPQGAGNQPQHF
TRBV11-2	TRBJ2-5	NA	NA	TGTGCCAGCAGCTTGCCAGCGGGCCCGTACCAAGAGACCCAGTACTTC	CASSLPAGPYQETQYF
TRBV28	TRBJ2-1	NA	TRBD2	TGTGCCAGCAGTTTTCGAGCGGGAGGGACGGACTCCTACAATGAGCAGTTCTTC	CASSFRAGGTDSYNEQFF
TRBV10-2	TRBJ2-1	NA	TRBD2	TGCGCCAGCAGTGACCTGAGCGGGAGGAGCCCCAATGAGCAGTTCTTC	CASSDLSGRSPNEQFF
TRBV14	TRBJ1-3	NA	NA	TGTGCCAGCAGCCGAGCCTTGGACACCATATATTTT	CASSRALDTIYF
TRBV6-5	TRBJ1-1	NA	NA	TGTGCCAGCAGACAACAGGGTAGGGACACTGAAGCTTTCTTT	CASRQQGRDTEAFF
TRBV5-6	TRBJ1-4	NA	TRBD1	TGTGCCAGCAGCAGAAGCACAGGGGTAGTTGAAAAACTGTTTTTT	CASSRSTGVVEKLFF
TRBV2	TRBJ2-2	NA	TRBD2	TGTGCCAGCAGGATGGGTAGCGGGAGGGCCAGGGAGCTGTTTTTT	CASRMGSGRARELFF
TRBV2	TRBJ2-7	once	NA	TGTGCCAGCAAAAGAGGGACACTCTACGAGCAGTACTTC	CASKRGTLYEQYF
TRBV7-3	TRBJ2-3	NA	TRBD2	TGTGCCAGCAGCAAAGCGGGAGGGAGCACAGATACGCAGTATTTT	CASSKAGGSTDTQYF
TRBV7-9	TRBJ1-4	NA	NA	TGTGCCAGCAGCTTCCGGTGGAATGAAAAACTGTTTTTT	CASSFRWNEKLFF
TRBV7-9	TRBJ1-1	once	TRBD1	TGTGCCAGCAGAGAAAACAGGGGAGCTGAAGCTTTCTTT	CASRENRGAEAFF
TRBV3-1/TRBV3-2	TRBJ2-4	once	NA	TGTGCCAGCAGCCAAGGGCCATCACAGGGACGCTCTTACTTC	CASSQGPSQGRSYF
TRBV6-5	TRBJ2-3	few	NA	TGTGCCAGCATCCGTATCCCAGGCACAGATACGCAGTATTTT	CASIRIPGTDTQYF
TRBV29-1	TRBJ1-2	NA	NA	TGCAGCGTTGAACGGCAGGACTATGGCTACACCTTC	CSVERQDYGYTF
TRBV28	TRBJ2-7	NA	NA	TGTGCCAGCAGTTTATTATACGAGCAGTACTTC	CASSLLYEQYF
TRBV5-5	TRBJ1-2	NA	NA	TGTGCCAGCAGCTTTACAGGGAGACGCGGCTACACCTTC	CASSFTGRRGYTF
TRBV9	TRBJ1-4	NA	TRBD1	TGTGCCAGCAGCGTAAGGGGGCGGTCTAATGAAAAACTGTTTTTT	CASSVRGRSNEKLFF
TRBV6-5	TRBJ2-1	NA	TRBD2	TGTGCCAGCAGTCAAAGCGGGGGCCTCTACAATGAGCAGTTCTTC	CASSQSGGLYNEQFF
TRBV9	TRBJ2-1	NA	TRBD2	TGTGCCAGCAGCATCGGGGGGGAACCCTACAATGAGCAGTTCTTC	CASSIGGEPYNEQFF
TRBV28	TRBJ2-7	NA	TRBD2	TGTGCCAGCAGAGCTAGCGGGAGTTCCTACGAGCAGTACTTC	CASRASGSSYEQYF
TRBV2	TRBJ1-1	NA	NA	TGTGCCAGCAGTGAAATGGGGGGAAGAATGAACACTGAAGCTTTCTTT	CASSEMGGRMNTEAFF
TRBV27	TRBJ2-5	NA	NA	NA	CASSSSTSWETQYF
TRBV11-3	TRBJ1-5	NA	NA	TGTGCCAGCCGAGTAGCTCAGCCCCAGCATTTT	CASRVAQPQHF
TRBV12-3/TRBV12-4	TRBJ1-2	NA	NA	TGTGCCAGCAGCACCTCAGGGAACTATGGCTACACCTTC	CASSTSGNYGYTF
TRBV10-3	TRBJ2-1	NA	TRBD2	TGTGCCATCAGAACTAGCGGAATCTACAATGAGCAGTTCTTC	CAIRTSGIYNEQFF
TRBV5-1	TRBJ2-1	once	TRBD2	TGCGCCAGCAGTCAGATAGCGGGAGTACTCAATGAGCAGTTCTTC	CASSQIAGVLNEQFF
TRBV7-9	TRBJ1-4	NA	NA	TGTGCCAGCAGCTTAACGGGGGAAGAAAAACTGTTTTTT	CASSLTGEEKLFF
TRBV9	TRBJ2-2	NA	TRBD2	TGTGCCAGCAGCGTCGGACTAGCGGACCTCACCGGGGAGCTGTTTTTT	CASSVGLADLTGELFF
TRBV10-1	TRBJ2-3	NA	NA	TGCGCCAGCAGTGTTCAGGACACAGATACGCAGTATTTT	CASSVQDTDTQYF
TRBV11-3	TRBJ2-3	NA	NA	TGTGCCAGCAGCTTACTCGCAGGGGGGCCGGATACGCAGTATTTT	CASSLLAGGPDTQYF
TRBV30	TRBJ2-7	NA	NA	TGTGCCTGGATGGGGGCGGGAGTAAGCTACGAGCAGTACTTC	CAWMGAGVSYEQYF
TRBV18	TRBJ1-1	NA	NA	TGTGCCAGCTCACCGCACAGTGGCACTGAAGCTTTCTTT	CASSPHSGTEAFF
TRBV28	TRBJ1-2	NA	NA	TGTGCCAGCAGCCAGGGCCTTTTTAGAAACTATGGCTACACCTTC	CASSQGLFRNYGYTF
TRBV28	TRBJ2-3	once	TRBD2	TGTGCCAGCAGTTTCCGAGGGAGGGGAGATACGCAGTATTTT	CASSFRGRGDTQYF
TRBV2	TRBJ1-1	NA	NA	TGTGCCAGCTTACCGTTAAGCGGTTCTGAAGCTTTCTTT	CASLPLSGSEAFF
TRBV20-1	TRBJ1-4	NA	NA	TGCAGCTGCTCTCGGGAAAAACTGTTTTTT	CSCSREKLFF
TRBV9	TRBJ2-2	NA	TRBD2	TGTGCCAGCAGCGTTGGGGACTACCTCACCGGGGAGCTGTTTTTT	CASSVGDYLTGELFF
TRBV10-3	TRBJ1-3	NA	NA	TGTGCCATCAGCATGGGACACTCCTCTGGAAACACCATATATTTT	CAISMGHSSGNTIYF
TRBV6-5	TRBJ1-4	NA	TRBD1	TGTGCCAGCAGTTACCAGGGGGTTGGAAAACTGTTTTTT	CASSYQGVGKLFF
TRBV7-8	TRBJ2-7	NA	TRBD1	TGTGCCAGCACTCGGGACAGGGGCTACGAGCAGTACTTC	CASTRDRGYEQYF
TRBV6-1	TRBJ2-1	NA	TRBD2	TGTGCCAGCAGTGAAGCGGGAGGGTACAATGAGCAGTTCTTC	CASSEAGGYNEQFF
TRBV7-6	TRBJ2-1	NA	TRBD2	TGTGCCAGCAGGCCAACCTTGCTAGCGGGAGGCGAGCAGTTCTTC	CASRPTLLAGGEQFF
TRBV19	TRBJ1-1	NA	NA	TGTGCCAGTAGTATAGGTCTCGGGGGCACTGAAGCTTTCTTT	CASSIGLGGTEAFF
TRBV3-1/TRBV3-2	TRBJ1-1	NA	NA	TGTGCCAGCAGCCAAGGGGGGCGTAGGATTGCGGTGGCTGAAGCTTTCTTT	CASSQGGRRIAVAEAFF
TRBV28	TRBJ2-1	NA	NA	TGTGCCACTTCCGCGATTAGCTCCTACAATGAGCAGTTCTTC	CATSAISSYNEQFF
TRBV9	TRBJ2-5	NA	NA	TGTGCCAGCAGCGTAGAAGGGGGAGGGGAGACCCAGTACTTC	CASSVEGGGETQYF